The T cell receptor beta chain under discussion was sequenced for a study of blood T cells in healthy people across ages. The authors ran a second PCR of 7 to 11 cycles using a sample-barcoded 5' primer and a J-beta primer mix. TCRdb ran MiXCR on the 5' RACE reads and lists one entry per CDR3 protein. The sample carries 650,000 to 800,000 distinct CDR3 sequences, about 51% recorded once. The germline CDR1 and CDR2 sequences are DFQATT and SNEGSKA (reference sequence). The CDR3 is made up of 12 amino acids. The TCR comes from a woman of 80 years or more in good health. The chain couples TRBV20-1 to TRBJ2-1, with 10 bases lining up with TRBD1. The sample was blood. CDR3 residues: CGRDRGFGEQFF. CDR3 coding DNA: TGCGGCCGGGACAGGGGATTTGGTGAGCAGTTCTTC.